The 17 T cell receptor beta chains reported below all come from one sample, sequenced in a study of shared clonotypes between healthy human individuals. Clones were sequenced by immunoSEQ multiplex PCR, and TCRdb holds only the in-frame ones, with some missing. This table holds fewer than 550,000 clones, about 80% found once. Input material: PBMCs. These receptors came from a woman between 40 and 55 years old in good health. Some clones in this sample may be carry-over from other donors' samples.

This clone was recorded only once. The CDR3 spells CAIGGSSLNEQFF. CDR3 DNA sequence: TGTGCCATTGGCGGGAGTTCGCTCAATGAGCAGTTCTTC. The chain has TRBV10-3 and TRBJ2-1, with 7 bases lining up with TRBD2. Losses at the gene ends were 9 bases for V and 6 bases for J; bases not matched to a gene: 8. Per the germline V gene, CDR1 is ENHRY and CDR2 is SYGVKD. This CDR3 is 13 amino acids long.

There are a few counts of this clone. The chain uses TRBV5-4 and TRBJ2-1; D remains ambiguous. V lost 0 bases to trimming and J lost 4 bases, with 11 bases between them. Germline CDR1 and CDR2: SGHNT and YYREEE (reference sequence). The length of the CDR3 is 15 residues. CDR3 sequence: CASSLESAGYNEQFF. CDR3 bases: TGTGCCAGCAGCTTGGAATCGGCCGGATACAATGAGCAGTTCTTC. Using reference TRBV5-4 and TRBJ2-1 for the parts outside the CDR3, the full variable domain is ETGVTQSPTHLIKTRGQQVTLRCSSQSGHNTVSWYQQALGQGPQFIFQYYREEENGRGNFPPRFSGLQFPNYSSELNVNALELDDSALYLCASSLESAGYNEQFFGPGTRLTVL.

The chain recombines TRBV20-1 with TRBJ2-1, with D uncertain. Trimming stripped 4 bases from V and 8 bases from J, with 9 bases between. CDR1 is DFQATT, CDR2 SNEGSKA, per germline (reference sequence). CDR3 length equals 11 residues. This CDR3 is CSATRFDEQFF. CDR3 DNA sequence: TGCAGTGCTACCCGCTTTGATGAGCAGTTCTTC.

This rearrangement joins TRBV30 to TRBJ2-1; D is possibly TRBD2 (5 bases). Trimming cost V 5 bases and J 7 bases, with 9 bases left between them. Germline values: CDR1 GTSNPN, CDR2 SVGIG (reference sequence). This CDR3 comprises 11 residues. CDR3 sequence (DNA): TGTGCCTGGCCTAGCCGGAATGAGCAGTTCTTC. Translation gives CAWPSRNEQFF.

This clone appeared many times. At one boundary the junction diverges from the germline segment, which might be a read error. V and J are TRBV7-7 and TRBJ2-3; D is tentatively TRBD1 or TRBD2 (5 bases each). The CDR3 loop spans 15 amino acids. Germline CDR1 SSHAT, CDR2 FNYEAQ (reference sequence). The CDR3 sequence is CASSLGTGSTDTQYF. The CDR3 nucleotides are TGTGCTAGCAGCCTGGGGACGGGGAGCACAGATACGCAGTATTTT. Full variable domain (outside the CDR3, taken from reference TRBV7-7 and TRBJ2-3): GAGVSQSPRYKVTKRGQDVTLRCDPISSHATLYWYQQALGQGPEFLTYFNYEAQPDKSGLPSDRFSAERPEGSISTLTIQRTEQRDSAMYRCASSLGTGSTDTQYFGPGTRLTVL.

The table lists this clone with a few counts. The rearrangement uses TRBV5-4 and TRBJ2-1, with D uncertain. The CDR3 runs to 15 residues. Deletions cut 3 bases from V and 2 bases from J, with 12 bases between. Looked up from germline, CDR1 is SGHNT and CDR2 is YYREEE (reference sequence). As DNA, the CDR3 is TGTGCCAGCAGCTCCGAGGAAGGGACCTACAATGAGCAGTTCTTC. This translates into CASSSEEGTYNEQFF.

The chain uses TRBV5-1 and TRBJ2-3, with no clear D. CDR3 size: 15 residues. The germline gives CDR1 SGHRS, CDR2 YFSETQ. Trimming left V 1 base short and J 2 bases short, with 11 bases between. The CDR3 bases are TGCGCCAGCAGCTTGTCAGGTTCGCACACAGATACGCAGTATTTT. Amino acid sequence: CASSLSGSHTDTQYF.

The chain carries TRBV29-1 and TRBJ2-1; possible D gene TRBD2, 6 bases. The ends were cut back, 5 bases at V and 8 bases at J, with 16 bases in the middle. The CDR3 loop spans 13 amino acids. In germline, CDR1 is SQVTM, CDR2 ANQGSEA. CDR3 loop: CSVPGLEADEQFF. CDR3 coding DNA: TGCAGCGTTCCGGGACTGGAGGCGGATGAGCAGTTCTTC.

The genes are TRBV4-2 and TRBJ1-4, with D possibly matching TRBD1 (5 bases). V was cut by 0 bases and J by 7 bases, with 15 bases left in between. Germline CDR1 reads LGHNA; CDR2 reads YNFKEQ. The CDR3 covers 16 residues. The DNA for the CDR3 is TGTGCCAGCAGCCAAGAAGTGGCCGGGGCGCGTGAAAAACTGTTTTTT. Translated: CASSQEVAGAREKLFF.

For this clone: The same CDR3 also results from other DNA sequences found in this sample. The chain carries TRBV18 and TRBJ2-5, with 7 positions matching TRBD2. This CDR3 is built from 13 residues. CDR1 is KGHSH, CDR2 LQKENI, per germline. V was clipped by 2 bases and J by 4 bases; unmatched bases: 1. CDR3 DNA sequence: TGTGCCAGCTCACCAAGGGAGGGAGAGACCCAGTACTTC. Translated: CASSPREGETQYF.

The gene calls are TRBV18 and TRBJ2-1, with D possibly being TRBD2 (6 bases). This CDR3 region has 14 residues. Germline assignment: CDR1 KGHSH and CDR2 LQKENI. Trimming removed 3 bases at V and 9 bases at J, with 15 bases between. In DNA form, the CDR3 reads TGTGCCAGCTCACCGTGGGACTCAAAGGGTGAGCAGTTCTTC. Its protein product is CASSPWDSKGEQFF.

The chain uses TRBV5-5 and TRBJ2-7, with a possible D match to TRBD1 (6 bases). The CDR3 loop spans 12 amino acids. With 4 bases removed from V and 3 bases from J, the gap between germline ends came to 8 bases. Germline assignment: CDR1 SGHKS and CDR2 YYEKEE (reference sequence). CDR3 in DNA: TGTGCCAGCAGCCGCAGGGGCTACGAGCAGTACTTC. This gives the protein CASSRRGYEQYF.

DNA of the CDR3: TGTGCCAGGGTGGTACCTGGGGCCAACGTCCTGACTTTC. It specifies CARVVPGANVLTF. The V call is TRBV2, the J call TRBJ2-6; no reliable D call. Trimming cost V 9 bases and J 2 bases, with 8 bases left between them. From germline, CDR1 is SNHLY and CDR2 FYNNEI. The CDR3 loop spans 13 amino acids.

This sequence joins TRBV23-1 and TRBJ2-7, with D perhaps matching TRBD2 (6 bases). TRBV23-1 is an open reading frame whose function is uncertain. The CDR3 sequence is 14 residues long. Trimming left V 4 bases short and J 4 bases short, with 14 bases between. The DNA for the CDR3 is TGCGCCAGCAGTCCGCCTCGGGGGACTTACGAGCAGTACTTC. This translates into CASSPPRGTYEQYF.

This chain uses TRBV18 with TRBJ2-7; D ambiguous. Trimming took off 4 bases at V and 3 bases at J, with 13 bases between the two ends. In germline, CDR1 is KGHSH, CDR2 LQKENI. The CDR3 totals 14 residues. DNA of the CDR3: TGTGCCAGCTCACGTTCCCAGGAAGTCTACGAGCAGTACTTC. It translates to CASSRSQEVYEQYF.

The J gene is TRBJ2-3, the V gene TRBV29-1, with 8 nucleotides matching TRBD2. The germline CDR1 and CDR2 sequences are SQVTM and ANQGSEA. The V and J ends lost 7 bases and 3 bases, in that order; junction bases with no gene match: 9. CDR3 length: 14 residues. CDR3: CSALSGKETDTQYF. Written as DNA, the CDR3 is TGCAGCGCTCTTAGCGGGAAAGAGACAGATACGCAGTATTTT.

The CDR3 loop is CASSLETGHTEAFF. DNA of the CDR3: TGTGCCAGCAGCTTAGAGACAGGCCACACTGAAGCTTTCTTT. The V gene is TRBV7-9, the J gene TRBJ1-1; possible D gene TRBD1, 6 bases. CDR3 length equals 14 residues. Deletions cut 1 base from V and 3 bases from J, with 9 bases between. Germline V gene data show CDR1 as SEHNR and CDR2 as FQNEAQ (reference sequence).